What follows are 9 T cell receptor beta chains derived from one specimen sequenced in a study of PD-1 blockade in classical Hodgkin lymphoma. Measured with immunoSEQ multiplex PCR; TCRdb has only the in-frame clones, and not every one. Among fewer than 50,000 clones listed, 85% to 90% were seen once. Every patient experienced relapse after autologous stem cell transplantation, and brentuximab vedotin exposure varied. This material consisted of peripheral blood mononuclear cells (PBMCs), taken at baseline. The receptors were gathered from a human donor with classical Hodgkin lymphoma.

The CDR3 DNA reads as TGTGCCAGCAGCTCTGCTAGCGGGAGGGGGAATGAGCAGTTCTTC. Encoded protein: CASSSASGRGNEQFF. V usage is TRBV7-9 and J usage is TRBJ2-1; 12 nucleotides match TRBD2. This CDR3 contains 15 residues. Trimming took 4 bases from V and 7 from J; bases not matched to a gene: 5. Germline-derived CDR1 and CDR2 are SEHNR and FQNEAQ (reference sequence).

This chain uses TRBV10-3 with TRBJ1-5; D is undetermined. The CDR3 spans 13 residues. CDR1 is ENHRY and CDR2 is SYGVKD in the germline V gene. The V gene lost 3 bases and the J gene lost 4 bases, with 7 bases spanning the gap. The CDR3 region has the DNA TGTGCCATCAGTGACTCGGTGAATCAGCCCCAGCATTTT. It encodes CAISDSVNQPQHF.

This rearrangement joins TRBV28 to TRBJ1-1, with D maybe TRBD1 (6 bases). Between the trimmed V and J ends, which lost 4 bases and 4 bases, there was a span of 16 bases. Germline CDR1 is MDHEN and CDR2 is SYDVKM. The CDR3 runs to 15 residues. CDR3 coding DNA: TGTGCCAGCAGTTCTCTACAGGGCGCCGCCACTGAAGCTTTCTTT. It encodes CASSSLQGAATEAFF.

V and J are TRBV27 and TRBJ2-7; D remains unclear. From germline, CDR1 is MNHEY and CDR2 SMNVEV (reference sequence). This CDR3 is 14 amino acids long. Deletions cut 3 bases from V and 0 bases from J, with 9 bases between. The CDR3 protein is CASSLAGPSYEQYF. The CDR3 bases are TGTGCCAGCAGTTTGGCAGGACCCTCCTACGAGCAGTACTTC.

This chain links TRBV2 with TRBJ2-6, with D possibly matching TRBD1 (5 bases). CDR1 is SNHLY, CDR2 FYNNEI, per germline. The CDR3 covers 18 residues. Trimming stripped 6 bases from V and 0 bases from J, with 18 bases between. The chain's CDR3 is CASRTDRARLSGANVLTF. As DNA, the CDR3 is TGTGCCAGCAGGACAGACAGAGCAAGGCTCTCTGGGGCCAACGTCCTGACTTTC.

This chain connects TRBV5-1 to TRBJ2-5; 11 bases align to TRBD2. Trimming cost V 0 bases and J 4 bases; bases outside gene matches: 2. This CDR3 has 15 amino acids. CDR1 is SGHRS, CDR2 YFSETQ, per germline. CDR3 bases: TGCGCCAGCAGCTTGGGACTAGCGGGGAGAGAGACCCAGTACTTC. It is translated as CASSLGLAGRETQYF.

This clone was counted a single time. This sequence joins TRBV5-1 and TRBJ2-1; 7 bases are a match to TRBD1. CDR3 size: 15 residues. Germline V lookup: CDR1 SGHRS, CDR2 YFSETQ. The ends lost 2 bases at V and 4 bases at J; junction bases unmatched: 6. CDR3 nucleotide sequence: TGCGCCAGCAGCTTCTGGGACAGTGGATACAATGAGCAGTTCTTC. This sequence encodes CASSFWDSGYNEQFF.

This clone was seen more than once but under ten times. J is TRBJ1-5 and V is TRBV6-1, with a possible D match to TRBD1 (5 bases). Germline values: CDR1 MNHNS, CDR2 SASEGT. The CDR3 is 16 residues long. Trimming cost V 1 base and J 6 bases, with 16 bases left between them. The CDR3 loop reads CASSEGGGGVGQPQHF. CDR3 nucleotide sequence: TGTGCCAGCAGTGAAGGGGGTGGAGGGGTCGGTCAGCCCCAGCATTTT.

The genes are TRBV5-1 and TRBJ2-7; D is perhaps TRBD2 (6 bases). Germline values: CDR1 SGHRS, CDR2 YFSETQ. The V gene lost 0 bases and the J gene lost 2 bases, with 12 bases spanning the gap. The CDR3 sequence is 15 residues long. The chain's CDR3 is CASSLVSPGAYEQYF. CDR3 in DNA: TGCGCCAGCAGCTTGGTTTCCCCGGGAGCCTACGAGCAGTACTTC.